Each of the 20 T cell receptor beta chains below was sequenced from the same sample in a study of T cells in Graves' hyperthyroidism and ophthalmopathy. Amplified TCR beta CDR3 regions derived from RNA transcripts. The TCR CDR3 first-round RT-PCR relied on the HTBI primer set. TCRdb reprocessed the multiplex PCR reads via MiXCR and lists one record per CDR3 protein. The table has 650,000 to 800,000 distinct CDR3 sequences, roughly 46% seen once. The sample consisted of peripheral blood or thyroid tissue (not recorded which). The receptor source for this set is an adult man with Graves' disease, either hyperthyroidism or ophthalmopathy (not recorded which).

The chain uses TRBV20-1 and TRBJ2-7; 7 nucleotides agree with TRBD1. Losses at the gene ends were 4 bases for V and 5 bases for J; bases not matched to a gene: 8. Germline V gene lookup returns CDR1 DFQATT and CDR2 SNEGSKA (reference sequence). The CDR3 covers 13 residues. The CDR3 sequence: CSAILGTDDEQYF. The CDR3, as DNA: TGCAGTGCTATCCTTGGGACAGATGACGAGCAGTACTTC.

V and J are TRBV9 and TRBJ1-5; the match to TRBD1 covers 9 bases. The CDR3 sequence is 15 residues long. Germline trimming cut 4 bases from V and 4 bases from J; bases unmatched to any gene: 6. Germline V gene lookup returns CDR1 SGDLS and CDR2 YYNGEE. Here the CDR3 reads CASSPGTGTNQPQHF. The CDR3 bases are TGTGCCAGCAGCCCCGGGACAGGGACTAATCAGCCCCAGCATTTT.

This CDR3 is CASSPGGADEQYF. The CDR3 coding sequence is TGTGCCAGCAGCCCGGGGGGGGCAGACGAGCAGTACTTC. The gene calls are TRBV7-2 and TRBJ2-7; 8 nucleotides line up with TRBD2. Trimming took 5 bases from V and 5 from J; bases not matched to a gene: 5. This CDR3 spans 13 amino acids. Germline CDR1 and CDR2: SGHTA and FQGNSA. Together with reference TRBV7-2 and TRBJ2-7, the CDR3 gives the full variable domain: GAGVSQSPSNKVTEKGKDVELRCDPISGHTALYWYRQSLGQGLEFLIYFQGNSAPDKSGLPSDRFSAERTGGSVSTLTIQRTQQEDSAVYLCASSPGGADEQYFGPGTRLTVT.

This clonotype was recorded at least ten times. The rearrangement joins TRBV2 to TRBJ2-7; 8 nucleotides line up with TRBD1. The CDR3 sequence is 13 residues long. The V gene's germline CDR1 is SNHLY and CDR2 FYNNEI. V shed 8 bases and J 6 bases; nucleotides not matched to a gene: 9. CDR3 sequence: CASGGQEVGEQYF. CDR3 in DNA: TGTGCCAGCGGGGGACAGGAGGTGGGCGAGCAGTACTTC.

The chain combines TRBV10-3 with TRBJ1-1; a possible D gene is TRBD1 (5 bases). Germline loops: CDR1 ENHRY, CDR2 SYGVKD. The germline V and J ends were trimmed by 8 bases and 1 base, with 11 bases remaining between them. There are 13 residues in the CDR3. CDR3 amino acids: CAIAVGTNTEAFF. The CDR3, as DNA: TGTGCCATCGCGGTAGGGACGAACACTGAAGCTTTCTTT.

The sample holds one count of this clonotype. The gene calls are TRBV12-3 or TRBV12-4 and TRBJ2-2; D is undetermined. V was pared by 5 bases and J by 3 bases, with 10 bases between. The CDR3 covers 14 residues. The CDR3 is CASSASLDTGELFF. Written as DNA, the CDR3 is TGTGCCAGCAGTGCCAGCCTAGACACCGGGGAGCTGTTTTTT.

This clonotype was recorded many times. V gene TRBV6-5 combines with J gene TRBJ1-1; D is unclear. The V gene lost 0 bases and the J gene lost 7 bases, with 12 bases spanning the gap. Germline V gene sequence: CDR1 MNHEY, CDR2 SVGAGI. The CDR3 covers 14 residues. CDR3 DNA sequence: TGTGCCAGCAGTTACTCGTTGCTCGGCGGTGAAGCTTTCTTT. Translated: CASSYSLLGGEAFF.

The V and J genes are TRBV7-6 and TRBJ1-1; 7 bases map to TRBD1. Unmatched junction bases numbered 8, after V lost 6 bases and J lost 10 bases. The CDR3 extends over 12 amino acids. Germline V gives CDR1 SGHVS, CDR2 FNYEAQ. CDR3 protein: CASSLSPGGAFF. For the CDR3, the DNA is TGTGCCAGCAGTTTAAGTCCAGGGGGAGCTTTCTTT.

This clonotype was seen a handful of times. The gene calls are TRBV12-3 or TRBV12-4 and TRBJ1-1; the D is unclear. V was pared by 2 bases and J by 5 bases, with 9 bases between. This CDR3 is built from 13 residues. CDR3 sequence reads: CASSLRKATEAFF. The CDR3 DNA reads as TGTGCCAGCAGTTTAAGGAAGGCGACTGAAGCTTTCTTT.

This clonotype has only one observation. This chain uses TRBV7-4 with TRBJ2-5; D might be TRBD2 (5 bases). There are 14 residues in the CDR3. Germline loops: CDR1 SGHVT, CDR2 SQSDAQ. The V end was cut by 1 base, the J end by 5 bases, with 11 bases between. The chain's CDR3 is CASSLEQRLETQYF. In DNA, the CDR3 is TGTGCCAGCAGCTTAGAACAGCGGCTGGAGACCCAGTACTTC.

At least ten counts were recorded for this clonotype. The chain carries TRBV2 and TRBJ2-7; D gene ambiguous. This CDR3 has 14 amino acids. Trimming removed 6 bases from V and 4 bases from J, with 16 bases in between. Germline lookup yields CDR1 SNHLY and CDR2 FYNNEI. CDR3 in amino acids: CASRVDTATYEQYF. The CDR3 DNA reads TGTGCCAGCAGGGTCGACACGGCCACTTACGAGCAGTACTTC. Full variable domain (rest looked up from reference TRBV2 and TRBJ2-7): EPEVTQTPSHQVTQMGQEVILRCVPISNHLYFYWYRQILGQKVEFLVSFYNNEISEKSEIFDDQFSVERPDGSNFTLKIRSTKLEDSAMYFCASRVDTATYEQYFGPGTRLTVT.

This clonotype was picked up a small number of times. The genes are TRBV10-3 and TRBJ1-5, with unresolved D. Germline V lookup: CDR1 ENHRY, CDR2 SYGVKD. V was shortened by 10 bases and J by 6 bases, with 25 bases between the two germline ends. CDR3 size: 16 residues. The CDR3 coding sequence is TGTGCCAGCAGCCCCGAGGACGGCCGAATGCTTCAGCCCCAGCATTTT. It is translated as CASSPEDGRMLQPQHF.

Of note for this clonotype: This may be a read error: a much more frequent sequence differs by one nucleotide. The chain couples TRBV10-3 to TRBJ2-7, with TRBD1 as a possible D gene (5 bases). The length of the CDR3 is 13 residues. Germline values: CDR1 ENHRY, CDR2 SYGVKD. With 11 bases removed from V and 8 bases from J, the gap between germline ends came to 22 bases. The CDR3 region has the DNA TGTGCCGGGTCGGAGAAGGGGCAAGCCAAGCAGTACTTC. This encodes CAGSEKGQAKQYF.

The chain combines TRBV19 with TRBJ2-7; 10 nucleotides line up with TRBD2. The germline gives CDR1 LNHDA, CDR2 SQIVND (reference sequence). V shed 4 bases and J 2 bases; nucleotides not matched to a gene: 2. The CDR3 is 14 amino acids. The CDR3 DNA reads TGTGCCAGTAGTAACCTAGCGGGAGCCTACGAGCAGTACTTC. This gives the protein CASSNLAGAYEQYF.

This clonotype was seen a few times. The chain has TRBV6-6 and TRBJ2-7, with D possibly matching TRBD1 (5 bases). In germline, CDR1 is MNHNY, CDR2 SVGAGI (reference sequence). V lost 8 bases, J lost 2 bases, and 16 bases lay in between. The CDR3 is made up of 14 amino acids. CDR3 DNA sequence: TGTGCCAGCTCAACGACAGCGAGCGCCTACGAGCAGTACTTC. Translated, it gives CASSTTASAYEQYF.

Here the CDR3 DNA reads TGTGCCAGCAGCTCCCGACAGAGCGTCCCTCAGCCCCAGCATTTT. Its protein is CASSSRQSVPQPQHF. The V and J genes are TRBV5-7 and TRBJ1-5; TRBD1 is a possible D gene (5 bases). TRBV5-7 is annotated as an ORF whose role is uncertain. The CDR3 sequence is 15 residues long. With 3 bases removed from V and 6 bases from J, the gap between germline ends came to 16 bases.

This clonotype was recorded at least ten times. This sequence joins TRBV25-1 and TRBJ1-1; D is uncertain. This CDR3 region has 15 residues. From germline, CDR1 is MGHDK and CDR2 SYGVNS. Trimming removed 3 bases at V and 4 bases at J, with 15 bases between. The CDR3 protein is CASSDGEQRSTEAFF. The CDR3 bases are TGTGCCAGCAGTGATGGGGAACAACGTAGCACTGAAGCTTTCTTT.

At least ten counts were recorded for this clonotype. The CDR3 nucleotides read TGTGCCAGCAGCGCGCACTATGGCTACACCTTC. It yields the protein CASSAHYGYTF. The chain carries TRBV9 and TRBJ1-2; the D is unclear. Germline CDR1 SGDLS, CDR2 YYNGEE. The CDR3 is made up of 11 amino acids. The V end lost 3 bases, the J end lost 3 bases, and 3 bases lay between the germline ends.

This clonotype was picked up a small number of times. The gene calls are TRBV10-3 and TRBJ2-3; 7 bases agree with TRBD2. The CDR3 has 15 amino acids. V lost 10 bases, J lost 4 bases, and 14 bases stayed unmatched. In germline, CDR1 is ENHRY, CDR2 SYGVKD. CDR3 DNA: TGTGCCACCGGCTTCGGCGGGAGTTTGTCAGATACGCAGTATTTT. Translation gives CATGFGGSLSDTQYF.

Details on this clonotype: This may stem from a read error, because a much larger clone lies one nucleotide away. The chain joins TRBV7-9 to TRBJ2-7; D may be TRBD2 (6 bases). Looked up from germline, CDR1 is SEHNR and CDR2 is FQNEAQ (reference sequence). CDR3 length equals 12 residues. The chain's CDR3 is CAGSSAGGEQYF. CDR3 DNA: TGTGCCGGCAGCTCCGCTGGGGGGGAGCAGTACTTC.